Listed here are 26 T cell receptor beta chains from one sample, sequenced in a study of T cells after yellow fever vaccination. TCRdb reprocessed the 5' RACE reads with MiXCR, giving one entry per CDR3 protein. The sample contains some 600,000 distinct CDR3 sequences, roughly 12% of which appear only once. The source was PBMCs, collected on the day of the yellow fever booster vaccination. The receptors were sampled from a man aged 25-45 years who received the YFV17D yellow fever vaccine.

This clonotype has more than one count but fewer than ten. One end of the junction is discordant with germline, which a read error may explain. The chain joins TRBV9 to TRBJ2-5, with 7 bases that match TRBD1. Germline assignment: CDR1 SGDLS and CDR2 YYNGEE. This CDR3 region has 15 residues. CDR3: CASSVDGTDEDTQYF. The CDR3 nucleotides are TGTGCCAGCAGCGTTGACGGGACAGATGAAGATACCCAGTACTTC. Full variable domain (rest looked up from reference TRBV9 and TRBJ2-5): DSGVTQTPKHLITATGQRVTLRCSPRSGDLSVYWYQQSLDQGLQFLIQYYNGEERAKGNILERFSAQQFPDLHSELNLSSLELGDSALYFCASSVDGTDEDTQYFGPGTRLLVL.

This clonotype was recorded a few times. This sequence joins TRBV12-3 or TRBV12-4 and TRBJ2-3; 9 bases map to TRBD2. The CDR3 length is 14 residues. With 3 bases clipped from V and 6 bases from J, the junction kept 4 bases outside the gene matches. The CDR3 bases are TGTGCCAGCAGTTTTTCACTAGCGGGCGATACGCAGTATTTT. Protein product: CASSFSLAGDTQYF.

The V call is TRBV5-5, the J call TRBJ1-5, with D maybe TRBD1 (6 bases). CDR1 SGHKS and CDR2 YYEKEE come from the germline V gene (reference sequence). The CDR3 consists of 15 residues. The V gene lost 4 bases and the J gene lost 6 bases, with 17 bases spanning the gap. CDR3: CASSPEGRGAQPQHF. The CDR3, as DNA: TGTGCCAGCAGCCCCGAGGGGAGGGGGGCTCAGCCCCAGCATTTT.

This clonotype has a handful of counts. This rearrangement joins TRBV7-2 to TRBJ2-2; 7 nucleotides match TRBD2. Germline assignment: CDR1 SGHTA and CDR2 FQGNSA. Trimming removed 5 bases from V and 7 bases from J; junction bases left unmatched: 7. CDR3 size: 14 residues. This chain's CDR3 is CASSASGKNGELFF. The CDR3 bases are TGTGCCAGCAGCGCCAGCGGGAAAAACGGGGAGCTGTTTTTT.

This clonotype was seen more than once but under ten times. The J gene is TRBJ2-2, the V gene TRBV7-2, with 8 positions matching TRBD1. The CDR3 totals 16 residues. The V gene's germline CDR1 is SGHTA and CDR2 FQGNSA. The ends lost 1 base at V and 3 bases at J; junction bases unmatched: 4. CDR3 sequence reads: CASSLDWTGYTGELFF. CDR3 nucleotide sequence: TGTGCCAGCAGCTTAGACTGGACAGGGTACACCGGGGAGCTGTTTTTT. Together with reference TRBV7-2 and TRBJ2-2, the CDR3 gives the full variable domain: GAGVSQSPSNKVTEKGKDVELRCDPISGHTALYWYRQSLGQGLEFLIYFQGNSAPDKSGLPSDRFSAERTGGSVSTLTIQRTQQEDSAVYLCASSLDWTGYTGELFFGEGSRLTVL.

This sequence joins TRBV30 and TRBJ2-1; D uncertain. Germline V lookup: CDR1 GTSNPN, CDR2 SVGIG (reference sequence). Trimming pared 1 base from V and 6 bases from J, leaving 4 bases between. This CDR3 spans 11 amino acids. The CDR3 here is CAWSAANEQFF. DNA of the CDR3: TGTGCCTGGAGTGCCGCCAATGAGCAGTTCTTC.

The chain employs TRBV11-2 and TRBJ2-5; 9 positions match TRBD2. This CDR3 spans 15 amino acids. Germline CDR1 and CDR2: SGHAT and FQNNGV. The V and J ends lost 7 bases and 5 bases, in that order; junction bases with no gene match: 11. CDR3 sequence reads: CASTSLVAGVETQYF. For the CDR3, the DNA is TGTGCCAGCACCTCGTTAGTAGCGGGAGTTGAGACCCAGTACTTC.

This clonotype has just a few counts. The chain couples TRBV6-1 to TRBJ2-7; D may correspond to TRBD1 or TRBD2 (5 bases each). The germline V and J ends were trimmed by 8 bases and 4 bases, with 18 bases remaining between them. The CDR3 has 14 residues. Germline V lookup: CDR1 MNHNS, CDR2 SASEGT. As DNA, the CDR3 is TGTGCCAGCTCTATAGGGACCCCGAGTTACGAGCAGTACTTC. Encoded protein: CASSIGTPSYEQYF.

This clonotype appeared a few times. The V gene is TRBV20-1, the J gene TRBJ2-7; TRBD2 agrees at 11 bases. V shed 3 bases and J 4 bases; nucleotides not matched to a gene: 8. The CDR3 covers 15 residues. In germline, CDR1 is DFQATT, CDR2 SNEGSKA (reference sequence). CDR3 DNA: TGCAGTGCTAGTGACGGTAGCGGGAGGGCATACGAGCAGTACTTC. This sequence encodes CSASDGSGRAYEQYF.

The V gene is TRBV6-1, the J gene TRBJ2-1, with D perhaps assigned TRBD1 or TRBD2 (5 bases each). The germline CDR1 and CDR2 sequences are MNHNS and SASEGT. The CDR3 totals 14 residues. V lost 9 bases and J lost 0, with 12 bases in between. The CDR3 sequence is CASGTASSYNEQFF. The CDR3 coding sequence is TGTGCCAGTGGGACCGCTAGCTCCTACAATGAGCAGTTCTTC.

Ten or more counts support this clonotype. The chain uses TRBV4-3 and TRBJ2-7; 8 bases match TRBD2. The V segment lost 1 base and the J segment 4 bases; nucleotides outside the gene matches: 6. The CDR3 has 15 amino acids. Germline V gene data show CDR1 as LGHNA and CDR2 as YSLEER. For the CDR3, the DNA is TGCGCCAGCAGCCAAGTCGGGAGCGGGAGTTACGAGCAGTACTTC. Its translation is CASSQVGSGSYEQYF.

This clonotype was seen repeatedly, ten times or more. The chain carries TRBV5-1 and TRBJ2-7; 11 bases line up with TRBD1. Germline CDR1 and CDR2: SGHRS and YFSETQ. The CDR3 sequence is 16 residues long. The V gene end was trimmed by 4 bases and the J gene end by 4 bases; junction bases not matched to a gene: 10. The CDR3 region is CASSGPGQGDYYEQYF. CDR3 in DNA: TGCGCCAGCAGCGGCCCGGGACAGGGGGATTATTACGAGCAGTACTTC.

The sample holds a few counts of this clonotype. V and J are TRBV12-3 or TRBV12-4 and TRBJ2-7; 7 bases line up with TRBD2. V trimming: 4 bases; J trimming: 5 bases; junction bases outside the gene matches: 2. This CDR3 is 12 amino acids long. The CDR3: CASSYGRHEQYF. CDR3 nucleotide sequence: TGTGCCAGCAGTTACGGGAGGCACGAGCAGTACTTC.

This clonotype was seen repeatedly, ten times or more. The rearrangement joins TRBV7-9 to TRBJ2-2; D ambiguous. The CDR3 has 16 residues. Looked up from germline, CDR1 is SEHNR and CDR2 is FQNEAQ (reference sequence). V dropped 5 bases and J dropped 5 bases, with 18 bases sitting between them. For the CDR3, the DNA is TGTGCCAGCAGCCCCCGCCCTGGCACGCCAACCGGGGAGCTGTTTTTT. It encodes CASSPRPGTPTGELFF.

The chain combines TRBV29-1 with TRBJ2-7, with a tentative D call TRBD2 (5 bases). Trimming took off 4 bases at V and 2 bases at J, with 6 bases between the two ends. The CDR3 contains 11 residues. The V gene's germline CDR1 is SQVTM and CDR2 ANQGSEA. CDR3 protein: CSVGGTYEQYF. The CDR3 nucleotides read TGCAGCGTTGGAGGGACCTACGAGCAGTACTTC.

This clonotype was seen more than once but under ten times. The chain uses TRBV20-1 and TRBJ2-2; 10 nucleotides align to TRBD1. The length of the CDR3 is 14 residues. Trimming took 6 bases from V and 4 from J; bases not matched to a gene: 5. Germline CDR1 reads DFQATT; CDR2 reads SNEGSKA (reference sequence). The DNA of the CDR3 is TGCAGTGCAAGGACAGGGGGGTTCACCGGGGAGCTGTTTTTT. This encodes CSARTGGFTGELFF.

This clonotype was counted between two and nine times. The CDR3 protein is CASSTGTGGMETQYF. The CDR3 DNA follows: TGTGCCAGTAGTACCGGGACAGGGGGCATGGAGACCCAGTACTTC. This chain links TRBV19 with TRBJ2-5, with 12 nucleotides matching TRBD1. V gave up 4 bases and J gave up 5 bases; unmatched junction bases: 5. CDR1 and CDR2 (germline): LNHDA, SQIVND (reference sequence). The CDR3 is 15 amino acids.

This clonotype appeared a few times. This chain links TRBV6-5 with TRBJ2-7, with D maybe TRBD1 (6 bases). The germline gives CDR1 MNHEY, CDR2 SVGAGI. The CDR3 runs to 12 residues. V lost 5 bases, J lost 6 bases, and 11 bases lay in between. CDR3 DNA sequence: TGTGCCAGCAGTCTCAGGGGTCGCGAGCAGTACTTC. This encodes CASSLRGREQYF.

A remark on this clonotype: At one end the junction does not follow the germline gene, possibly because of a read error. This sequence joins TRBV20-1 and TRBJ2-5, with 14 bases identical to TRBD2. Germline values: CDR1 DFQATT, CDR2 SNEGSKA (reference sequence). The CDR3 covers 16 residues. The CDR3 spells CCANPRLAGGRETQYF. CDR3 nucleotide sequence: TGCTGTGCCAACCCCAGACTAGCGGGAGGGCGCGAGACCCAGTACTTC.

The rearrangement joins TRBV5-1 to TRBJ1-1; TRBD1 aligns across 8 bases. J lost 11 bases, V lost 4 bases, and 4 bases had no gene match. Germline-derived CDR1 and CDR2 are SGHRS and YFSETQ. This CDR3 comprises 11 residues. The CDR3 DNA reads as TGCGCCAGCAGCCTTGGACAGGGCGCTTTCTTT. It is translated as CASSLGQGAFF.

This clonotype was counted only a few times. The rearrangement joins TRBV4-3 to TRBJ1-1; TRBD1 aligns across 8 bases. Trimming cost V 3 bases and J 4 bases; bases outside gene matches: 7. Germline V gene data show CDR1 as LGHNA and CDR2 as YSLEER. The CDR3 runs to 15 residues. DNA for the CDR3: TGCGCCAGCAGCCAGTCAGGGGGCAGTGGCACTGAAGCTTTCTTT. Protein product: CASSQSGGSGTEAFF.

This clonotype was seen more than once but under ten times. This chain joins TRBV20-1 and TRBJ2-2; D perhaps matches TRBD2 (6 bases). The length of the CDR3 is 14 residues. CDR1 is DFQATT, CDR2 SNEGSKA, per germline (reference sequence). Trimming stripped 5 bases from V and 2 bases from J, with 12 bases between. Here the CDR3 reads CSAAGTGNTGELFF. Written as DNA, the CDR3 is TGCAGTGCTGCCGGGACTGGAAACACCGGGGAGCTGTTTTTT.

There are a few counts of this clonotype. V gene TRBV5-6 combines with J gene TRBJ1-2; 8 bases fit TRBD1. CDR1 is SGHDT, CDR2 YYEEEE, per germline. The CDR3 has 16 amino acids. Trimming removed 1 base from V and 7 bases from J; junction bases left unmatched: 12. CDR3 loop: CASSLLGRQGASGYTF. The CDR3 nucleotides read TGTGCCAGCAGCTTGTTGGGCCGGCAGGGGGCTAGTGGCTACACCTTC.

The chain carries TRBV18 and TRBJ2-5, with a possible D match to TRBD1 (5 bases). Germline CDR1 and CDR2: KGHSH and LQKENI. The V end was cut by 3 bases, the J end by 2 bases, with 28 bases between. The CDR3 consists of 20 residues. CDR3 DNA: TGTGCCAGCTCACCTAAGGATCAGGGTCGCGGAGTAGGTACACAAGAGACCCAGTACTTC. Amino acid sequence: CASSPKDQGRGVGTQETQYF. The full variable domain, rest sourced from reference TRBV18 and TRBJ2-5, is NAGVMQNPRHLVRRRGQEARLRCSPMKGHSHVYWYRQLPEEGLKFMVYLQKENIIDESGMPKERFSAEFPKEGPSILRIQQVVRGDSAAYFCASSPKDQGRGVGTQETQYFGPGTRLLVL.

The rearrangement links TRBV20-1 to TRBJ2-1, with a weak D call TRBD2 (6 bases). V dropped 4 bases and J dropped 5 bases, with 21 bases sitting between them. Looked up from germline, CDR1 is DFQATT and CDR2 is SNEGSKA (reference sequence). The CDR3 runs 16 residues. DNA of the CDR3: TGCAGTGCTACGCGAGGAGGCGGGACGCCGGACAATGAGCAGTTCTTC. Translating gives CSATRGGGTPDNEQFF.

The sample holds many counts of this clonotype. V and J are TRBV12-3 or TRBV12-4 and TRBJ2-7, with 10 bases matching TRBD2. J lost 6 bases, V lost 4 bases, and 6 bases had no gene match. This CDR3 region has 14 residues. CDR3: CASSSLAGEVEQYF. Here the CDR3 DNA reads TGTGCCAGCAGTTCCCTAGCGGGAGAGGTCGAGCAGTACTTC.